This T cell receptor (beta chain) was identified during a study of immune heterogeneity within non-small cell lung tumors. Findings and caveats of the study: T-cell clonality in a given local region correlated moderately yet significantly with the local tumor mutational burden (R approximately 0.35). Identical dominant CDR3 beta clonotypes recurred across tumor sites within a patient, alongside site-unique high-frequency clones.

Samples each supplied 500 to 650 ng of bulk tumor genomic DNA as template. Several biopsies per primary tumor, spaced far apart, were taken during surgery. Curative operations were performed on patients who had untreated, newly diagnosed non-small cell lung cancer. V lost 4 bases, J lost 0 bases, and 10 bases lay in between. CDR1 ENHRY and CDR2 SYGVKD come from the germline V gene. The CDR3 is 16 residues long. Sample share makes this clonotype medium-sized. Its antigen remains unidentified. Multiplex PCR relied on 32 V and 13 J primers to amplify TCR beta CDR3. TCRdb independently ran MiXCR on the multiplex PCR reads; one entry per CDR3 protein. Of 7,000 to 8,000 distinct CDR3 sequences in the sample, around 20% were seen once.

The rearrangement links TRBV10-3 to TRBJ1-6, with D possibly TRBD1 on 5 matching bases. The sequence was obtained from a man in his fifties or sixties with non-small cell lung cancer. Specimen: lung tumor tissue. Written as DNA, the CDR3 is TGTGCCATCAGTGGGGGGTCGAGCTCCTATAATTCACCCCTCCACTTT. It codes for CAISGGSSSYNSPLHF.